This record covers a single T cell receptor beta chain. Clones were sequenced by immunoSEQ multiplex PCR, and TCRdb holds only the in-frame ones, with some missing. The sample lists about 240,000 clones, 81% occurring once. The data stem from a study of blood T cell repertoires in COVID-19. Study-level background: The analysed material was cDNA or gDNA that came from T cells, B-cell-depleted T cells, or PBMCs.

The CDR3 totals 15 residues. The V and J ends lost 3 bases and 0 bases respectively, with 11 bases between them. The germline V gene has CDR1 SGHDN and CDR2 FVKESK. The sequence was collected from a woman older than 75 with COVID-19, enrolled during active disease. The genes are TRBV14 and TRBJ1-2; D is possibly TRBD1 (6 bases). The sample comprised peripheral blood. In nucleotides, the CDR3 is TGTGCCAGCAGCCAGCAGGGGTCAGCTAACTATGGCTACACCTTC. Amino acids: CASSQQGSANYGYTF.